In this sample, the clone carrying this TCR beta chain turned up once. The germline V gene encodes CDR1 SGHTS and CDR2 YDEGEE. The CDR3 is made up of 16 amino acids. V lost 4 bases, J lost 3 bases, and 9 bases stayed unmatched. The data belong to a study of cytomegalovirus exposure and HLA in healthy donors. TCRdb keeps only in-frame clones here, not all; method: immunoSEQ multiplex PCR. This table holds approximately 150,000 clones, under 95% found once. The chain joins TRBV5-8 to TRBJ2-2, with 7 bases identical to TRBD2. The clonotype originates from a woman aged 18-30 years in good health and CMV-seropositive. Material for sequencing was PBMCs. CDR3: CASSLAAGRDTGELFF. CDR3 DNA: TGTGCCAGCAGCCTAGCGGCGGGTCGGGACACCGGGGAGCTGTTTTTT.